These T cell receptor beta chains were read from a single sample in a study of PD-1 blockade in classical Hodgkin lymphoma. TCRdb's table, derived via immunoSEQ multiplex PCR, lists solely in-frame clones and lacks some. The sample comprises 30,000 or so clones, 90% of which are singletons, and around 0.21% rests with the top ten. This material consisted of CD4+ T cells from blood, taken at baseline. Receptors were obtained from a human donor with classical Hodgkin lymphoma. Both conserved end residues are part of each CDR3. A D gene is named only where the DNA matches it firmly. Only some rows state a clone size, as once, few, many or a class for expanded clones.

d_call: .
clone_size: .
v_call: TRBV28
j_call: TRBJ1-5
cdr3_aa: CASRGGLEHQPQHF
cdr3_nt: TGTGCCAGCCGGGGGGGGCTGGAGCATCAGCCCCAGCATTTT

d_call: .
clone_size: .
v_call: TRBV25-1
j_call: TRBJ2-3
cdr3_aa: CASSGFKALAADTQYF
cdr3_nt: TGTGCCAGCAGTGGTTTTAAGGCGTTGGCGGCAGATACGCAGTATTTT

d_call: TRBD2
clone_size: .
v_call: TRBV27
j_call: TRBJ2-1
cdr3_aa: CASSLLGLAGESSSYNEQFF
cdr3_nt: TGTGCCAGCAGTTTATTGGGACTAGCGGGAGAGTCGAGCTCCTACAATGAGCAGTTCTTC

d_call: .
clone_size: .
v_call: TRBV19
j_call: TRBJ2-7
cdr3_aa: CASSIGQGSYEQYF
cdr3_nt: TGTGCCAGTAGTATTGGGCAGGGTTCCTACGAGCAGTACTTC

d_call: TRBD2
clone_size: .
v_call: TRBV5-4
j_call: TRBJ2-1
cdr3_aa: CASSLFQRENNEQFF
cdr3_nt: TGTGCCAGCAGCTTGTTCCAGCGGGAGAACAATGAGCAGTTCTTC

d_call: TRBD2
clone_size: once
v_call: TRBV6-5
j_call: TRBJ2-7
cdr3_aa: CASIKSGTYEQYF
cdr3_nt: TGTGCCAGCATCAAAAGCGGGACCTACGAGCAGTACTTC

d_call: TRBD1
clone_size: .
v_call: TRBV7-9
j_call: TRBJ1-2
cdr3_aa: CASSFPRTGNYGYTF
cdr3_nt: TGTGCCAGCAGCTTCCCCCGGACAGGAAACTATGGCTACACCTTC

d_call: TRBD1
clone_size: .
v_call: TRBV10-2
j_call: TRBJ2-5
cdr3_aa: CASSDPGQGVKETQYF
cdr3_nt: TGCGCCAGCAGTGATCCGGGACAGGGGGTTAAAGAGACCCAGTACTTC

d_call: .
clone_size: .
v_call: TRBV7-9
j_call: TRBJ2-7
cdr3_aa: CASSVYLGEQYF
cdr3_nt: TGTGCCAGCAGCGTATACTTGGGCGAGCAGTACTTC

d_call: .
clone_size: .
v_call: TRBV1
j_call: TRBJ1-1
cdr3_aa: CTSSPPAGRSNTEAFF
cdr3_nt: TGCACCAGCAGCCCTCCGGCAGGGAGGTCCAACACTGAAGCTTTCTTT

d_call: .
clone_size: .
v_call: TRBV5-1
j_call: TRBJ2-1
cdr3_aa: CASSLDEGEREQFF
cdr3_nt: TGCGCCAGCAGCTTGGACGAGGGGGAGCGGGAGCAGTTCTTC

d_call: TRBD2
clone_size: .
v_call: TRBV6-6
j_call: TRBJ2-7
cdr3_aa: CASLPSGSYEQYF
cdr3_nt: TGTGCCAGCCTGCCTAGCGGGAGCTACGAGCAGTACTTC

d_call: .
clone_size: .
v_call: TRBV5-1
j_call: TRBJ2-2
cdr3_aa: CASSLEGVIGTGELFF
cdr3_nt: TGCGCCAGCAGCTTGGAAGGCGTAATCGGAACCGGGGAGCTGTTTTTT

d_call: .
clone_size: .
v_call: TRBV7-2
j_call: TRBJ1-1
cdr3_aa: CASSFLGTGAFF
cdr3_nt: TGTGCCAGCAGCTTTCTTGGGACTGGAGCTTTCTTT

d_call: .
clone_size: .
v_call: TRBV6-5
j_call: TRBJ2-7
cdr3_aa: CASSYSYQGLSYEQYF
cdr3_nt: TGTGCCAGCAGTTACTCGTACCAGGGACTCTCCTACGAGCAGTACTTC

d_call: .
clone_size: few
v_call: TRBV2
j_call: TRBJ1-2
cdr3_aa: CASGIRKGDGYTF
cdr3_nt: TGTGCCAGCGGAATCAGGAAGGGTGATGGCTACACCTTC

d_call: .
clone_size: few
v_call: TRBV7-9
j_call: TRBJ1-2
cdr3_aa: CASSFLGGNGYTF
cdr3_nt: TGTGCCAGCAGCTTTCTGGGGGGGAATGGCTACACCTTC

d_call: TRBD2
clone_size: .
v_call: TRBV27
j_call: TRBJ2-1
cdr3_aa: CASSSILAGAYNEQFF
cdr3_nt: TGTGCCAGCAGCTCAATCCTAGCGGGAGCTTATAATGAGCAGTTCTTC

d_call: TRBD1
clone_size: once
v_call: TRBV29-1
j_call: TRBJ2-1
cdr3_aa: CSVRTGVDNEQFF
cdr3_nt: TGCAGCGTTCGGACAGGGGTGGACAATGAGCAGTTCTTC

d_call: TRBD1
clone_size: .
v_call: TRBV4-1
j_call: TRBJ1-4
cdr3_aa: CASSQVGRGRVIREKLFF
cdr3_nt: TGCGCCAGCAGCCAAGTGGGCAGGGGGCGGGTTATACGTGAAAAACTGTTTTTT